The 15 T cell receptor beta chains below come from one sample, sequenced in a study of T cell responses to AZD1222 COVID-19 vaccine. This table comes from immunoSEQ multiplex PCR, and its TCRdb copy is limited to in-frame clones, with some not included. The sample records 55,000 to 60,000 clones, more than 80% being singletons. Sequencing used peripheral blood, obtained on day 0 of MenACWY control vaccination. Every receptor here comes from an adult in good health.

The chain employs TRBV28 and TRBJ1-6; D gene uncertain. The CDR3 extends over 16 amino acids. V was cut by 5 bases and J by 0 bases, with 11 bases left in between. Germline CDR1 reads MDHEN; CDR2 reads SYDVKM. CDR3 amino acids: CASSTVALSYNSPLHF. The CDR3 coding sequence is TGTGCCAGCAGTACGGTAGCCCTCTCCTATAATTCACCCCTCCACTTT.

This chain joins TRBV11-3 and TRBJ2-2; no firm D call. The CDR3 consists of 12 residues. Germline lookup yields CDR1 SGHNT and CDR2 YENEEA. V was clipped by 5 bases and J by 2 bases, with 3 bases between them. CDR3 protein: CASSRNTGELFF. The CDR3 region has the DNA TGTGCCAGCAGCCGTAACACCGGGGAGCTGTTTTTT.

The chain combines TRBV7-8 with TRBJ2-7, with D possibly being TRBD1 (6 bases). The CDR3 sequence is 14 residues long. Looked up from germline, CDR1 is SGHVS and CDR2 is FQNEAQ. Trimming removed 0 bases at V and 9 bases at J, with 15 bases between. The CDR3 coding sequence is TGTGCCAGCAGCTTAGCGGAGAACAGGGCGGGGCAGTACTTC. Amino acid sequence: CASSLAENRAGQYF.

This clone was counted once. CDR3 sequence: CASSQVEGLAGEQFF. The CDR3 region has the DNA TGTGCCAGCAGCCAAGTCGAAGGACTAGCAGGTGAGCAGTTCTTC. The chain links TRBV3-1 (or the pseudogene TRBV3-2) to TRBJ2-1; 8 bases agree with TRBD2. This CDR3 has 15 residues. Per germline, CDR1 LGHDT and CDR2 YNNKEL (reference sequence). J gave up 9 bases and V 1 base, and 8 bases lay outside the gene matches.

CDR3 amino acids: CASSGGTSGQETQYF. The CDR3 region has the DNA TGTGCCAGCAGCGGAGGGACTAGCGGGCAAGAGACCCAGTACTTC. This chain connects TRBV3-1 (or the pseudogene TRBV3-2) to TRBJ2-5, with 12 bases identical to TRBD2. The V and J ends lost 5 bases and 2 bases, in that order; junction bases with no gene match: 3. Germline CDR1 LGHDT, CDR2 YNNKEL (reference sequence). This CDR3 is 15 amino acids long.

This clone has a single count. The V and J genes are TRBV6-5 and TRBJ2-3; 7 bases align to TRBD2. V trimming: 8 bases; J trimming: 6 bases; junction bases outside the gene matches: 14. In germline, CDR1 is MNHEY, CDR2 SVGAGI. The CDR3 runs 15 residues. The CDR3 protein is CASRQSGIAPDTQYF. CDR3 nucleotides: TGTGCCAGCCGTCAGAGCGGGATCGCCCCGGATACGCAGTATTTT.

V gene TRBV6-5 combines with J gene TRBJ2-2; possibly TRBD1 or TRBD2 for D (5 bases each). The CDR3 runs to 14 residues. Germline-derived CDR1 and CDR2 are MNHEY and SVGAGI. V was pared by 11 bases and J by 4 bases, with 17 bases between. The CDR3 sequence is CAGTARTFTGELFF. CDR3 DNA: TGTGCCGGGACGGCTCGCACCTTCACCGGGGAGCTGTTTTTT.

The gene calls are TRBV5-6 and TRBJ1-2; possibly TRBD1 for D (6 bases). With 4 bases removed from V and 4 bases from J, the gap between germline ends came to 14 bases. In germline, CDR1 is SGHDT, CDR2 YYEEEE. The CDR3 spans 14 residues. The CDR3 DNA sequence: TGTGCCAGCAGCATCGGACAGCTTTTCTATGGCTACACCTTC. Translated: CASSIGQLFYGYTF.

This clone was seen once. The rearrangement joins TRBV7-6 to TRBJ2-3; D call uncertain. Germline values: CDR1 SGHVS, CDR2 FNYEAQ. The CDR3 is made up of 18 amino acids. Trimming took off 0 bases at V and 0 bases at J, with 16 bases between the two ends. CDR3: CASSLAPAILSSTDTQYF. In nucleotides, the CDR3 is TGTGCCAGCAGCTTAGCGCCAGCGATCCTTTCTAGCACAGATACGCAGTATTTT.

Ten or more counts support this clone. The chain has TRBV6-1 and TRBJ2-1; TRBD2 agrees at 15 bases. The J segment lost 7 bases and the V segment lost 3 bases, leaving 4 bases of the junction unmatched. Germline loops: CDR1 MNHNS, CDR2 SASEGT. This CDR3 spans 16 amino acids. The CDR3 DNA sequence: TGTGCCAGCAGTGATCGGACTAGCGGGAGGGGGAATGAGCAGTTCTTC. Translation gives CASSDRTSGRGNEQFF.

The count of this clone is one. The chain's CDR3 is CASSIGLGQETQYF. The CDR3 DNA sequence: TGTGCCAGTAGTATCGGACTAGGGCAGGAGACCCAGTACTTC. The chain employs TRBV19 and TRBJ2-5, with 7 positions matching TRBD2. Germline V CDR1 and CDR2: LNHDA, SQIVND (reference sequence). The CDR3 is made up of 14 amino acids. With 3 bases clipped from V and 5 bases from J, the junction kept 6 bases outside the gene matches.

The J gene is TRBJ1-4, the V gene TRBV24-1, with TRBD1 matching over 8 bases. Per germline, CDR1 KGHDR and CDR2 SFDVKD. J gave up 8 bases and V 4 bases, and 5 bases lay outside the gene matches. The CDR3 spans 14 residues. The CDR3 bases are TGTGCCACCAGTGACAGGGGGCGCCAGGAAAAACTGTTTTTT. Its protein product is CATSDRGRQEKLFF.

The rearrangement joins TRBV3-1 (or the pseudogene TRBV3-2) to TRBJ2-3, with 9 bases matching TRBD2. The CDR3 spans 17 residues. V was pared by 2 bases and J by 5 bases, with 11 bases of the junction left unmatched. Germline CDR1 LGHDT, CDR2 YNNKEL (reference sequence). CDR3: CASSQRLLAGWEDTQYF. The CDR3 DNA follows: TGTGCCAGCAGCCAAAGGCTACTAGCGGGCTGGGAAGATACGCAGTATTTT.

The chain is built from TRBV29-1 and TRBJ2-7; D is perhaps TRBD1 (6 bases). This CDR3 spans 11 amino acids. The V and J ends lost 7 bases and 7 bases respectively, with 14 bases between them. In germline, CDR1 is SQVTM, CDR2 ANQGSEA. The CDR3 DNA reads as TGCAGCGCCGGGGCAGGGGTAGAGCAGTACTTC. It encodes CSAGAGVEQYF.

CDR3 coding DNA: TGCGCCAGCAGTCAAAAGGGAAAGGGTTATCAGCCCCAGCATTTT. Protein: CASSQKGKGYQPQHF. The rearrangement joins TRBV23-1 to TRBJ1-5, with D unclear. TRBV23-1 counts as an open reading frame of uncertain function. The ends were cut back, 2 bases at V and 5 bases at J, with 13 bases in the middle. The CDR3 totals 15 residues.